This T cell receptor (beta chain) was profiled in a study of radiation and T cells in renal cell carcinoma. Study-level results: Pretreatment tumor biopsies were lacking, so baseline clonotypes are unknown. From baseline, blood top tumor clonotypes peaked at 2 weeks post-radiation.

Stated time point: baseline pretreatment blood. Treatment noted: 15 Gy SBRT to primary tumor, nephrectomy 4 weeks later. Serial blood draws occurred at baseline and 2 and 4 weeks post-SBRT. The patient's renal cell carcinoma had clear cell pathology. There are 13 residues in the CDR3. Germline V gives CDR1 SGHAT, CDR2 FQNNGV. The V end lost 5 bases, the J end lost 6 bases, and 14 bases lay between the germline ends. Data came from immunoSEQ multiplex PCR; TCRdb stores just in-frame clones and leaves some out. The table has approximately 150,000 clones, over 80% seen once. Worth noting for this clone: Its antigen remains unidentified.

The TCR comes from a woman aged 50 to 65 with renal cell carcinoma. Specimen: blood, collected from a patient whose treatment included radiotherapy and nephrectomy. This chain connects TRBV11-2 to TRBJ2-7; D is unclear. The DNA for the CDR3 is TGTGCCAGCAGCCGCGACTCGGGTCTCGAGCAGTACTTC. This encodes CASSRDSGLEQYF.